These T cell receptor beta chains were read from a single sample in a study of CD8 T cells in Susac syndrome. Each CDR3 protein gets one entry after TCRdb re-called the immunoSEQ multiplex PCR reads with MiXCR. This sample has under 150,000 distinct CDR3 sequences, with roughly 94% found just once. Input material: CD4+ T cells from PBMCs. The origin of the receptors is a human donor with multiple sclerosis. Each CDR3 is given without its conserved first and last residue. Each record gives: V gene, CDR3 length, clone size, J gene, CDR3 protein. Only some rows state a clone size, as once, few, many or a class for expanded clones.

V: TRBV29-1; length: 10; size: .; J: TRBJ1-2; CDR3: SVEGGNLGYT
V: TRBV12-3/TRBV12-4; length: 16; size: .; J: TRBJ1-5; CDR3: ASSPNPGTGESNQPQH
V: TRBV29-1; length: 10; size: .; J: TRBJ2-1; CDR3: SLGSSYNEQF
V: TRBV10-3; length: 16; size: .; J: TRBJ2-1; CDR3: AIAGTSGTINPNNEQF
V: TRBV20-1; length: 10; size: .; J: TRBJ1-1; CDR3: SASSKRTEAF
V: TRBV2; length: 12; size: .; J: TRBJ2-7; CDR3: ASSEGVSSYEQY
V: TRBV20-1; length: 9; size: .; J: TRBJ2-1; CDR3: SASPAGGQF
V: TRBV30; length: 11; size: .; J: TRBJ2-1; CDR3: ALEGRGRHEQF
V: TRBV3-1; length: 14; size: .; J: TRBJ1-6; CDR3: ASSQDGPFGASPLH
V: TRBV19; length: 12; size: .; J: TRBJ1-1; CDR3: ASSIAPGADEAF
V: TRBV7-9; length: 13; size: .; J: TRBJ1-5; CDR3: ASSLGVGVRQPQH
V: TRBV13; length: 11; size: .; J: TRBJ2-7; CDR3: ASGGFESPEQY
V: TRBV5-1; length: 14; size: .; J: TRBJ2-3; CDR3: ASSLNRPSFTDTQY
V: TRBV6-1; length: 12; size: .; J: TRBJ1-1; CDR3: ASSLIAPNTEAF
V: TRBV5-1; length: 11; size: .; J: TRBJ1-2; CDR3: ASSVTGNYGYT
V: TRBV29-1; length: 9; size: .; J: TRBJ2-3; CDR3: SVETTDTQY
V: TRBV6-5; length: 14; size: .; J: TRBJ2-5; CDR3: ASSYSQTGNQETQY
V: TRBV7-2; length: 13; size: .; J: TRBJ1-2; CDR3: ASRQTGLGDYGYT
V: TRBV7-3; length: 12; size: few; J: TRBJ2-2; CDR3: ASSSTGNTGELF
V: TRBV27; length: 11; size: .; J: TRBJ2-5; CDR3: ATATSWGETQY
V: TRBV30; length: 12; size: .; J: TRBJ2-7; CDR3: AWMSKATSYEQY
V: TRBV4-2; length: 13; size: .; J: TRBJ1-2; CDR3: ASSHAGDRGSRYT
V: TRBV19; length: 12; size: .; J: TRBJ1-2; CDR3: ASSVTGANYGYT
V: TRBV4-2; length: 15; size: .; J: TRBJ2-2; CDR3: ASSLYGTSGNTGELF
V: TRBV7-2; length: 13; size: .; J: TRBJ2-7; CDR3: ASSLGGHYSYEQY
V: TRBV30; length: 12; size: .; J: TRBJ2-2; CDR3: AWSLTGGIGELF
V: TRBV6-2/TRBV6-3; length: 10; size: .; J: TRBJ2-7; CDR3: ASSWDAGEQY
V: TRBV5-1; length: 12; size: .; J: TRBJ1-1; CDR3: ASRWRDGNTEAF
V: TRBV7-2; length: 14; size: .; J: TRBJ2-5; CDR3: ASSLVVSGRRETQY
V: TRBV7-2; length: 13; size: .; J: TRBJ1-4; CDR3: ASSTGRTTNEKLF
V: TRBV7-2; length: 9; size: .; J: TRBJ1-2; CDR3: ASSGGGGYT
V: TRBV2; length: 11; size: .; J: TRBJ2-2; CDR3: ASSDPGTGELF
V: TRBV7-3; length: 13; size: .; J: TRBJ2-7; CDR3: ASSLRGGLTYEQY
V: TRBV6-5; length: 13; size: .; J: TRBJ2-1; CDR3: ASKRLAGGPNEQF
V: TRBV7-2; length: 11; size: .; J: TRBJ1-5; CDR3: ASGRGEAQPQH
V: TRBV24-1; length: 14; size: .; J: TRBJ2-1; CDR3: ATSDRQASSYNEQF
V: TRBV14; length: 12; size: .; J: TRBJ2-7; CDR3: ASSQVRGEVEQY
V: TRBV29-1; length: 12; size: few; J: TRBJ2-5; CDR3: SVEISGARGTQY
V: TRBV4-3; length: 12; size: .; J: TRBJ1-2; CDR3: ASSQGGANYGYT
V: TRBV27; length: 16; size: .; J: TRBJ2-7; CDR3: ASSPAASGRAAIYEQY
V: TRBV7-2; length: 13; size: .; J: TRBJ2-7; CDR3: ASSLGGGPAYEQY
V: TRBV6-6; length: 11; size: .; J: TRBJ1-5; CDR3: ASRTDLNQPQH
V: TRBV5-8; length: 14; size: .; J: TRBJ2-5; CDR3: ASSLILAGGGETQY
V: TRBV5-1; length: 14; size: .; J: TRBJ2-2; CDR3: ASSFQGGADPGELF
V: TRBV29-1; length: 11; size: .; J: TRBJ2-5; CDR3: SVGLTAQETQY
V: TRBV2; length: 14; size: .; J: TRBJ2-1; CDR3: ASSATLVRFAHEQF
V: TRBV15; length: 14; size: .; J: TRBJ1-4; CDR3: ATSAPREGINGKLF
V: TRBV24-1; length: 19; size: .; J: TRBJ2-1; CDR3: ATSDSKPPDGTPSSYNEQF
V: TRBV30; length: 12; size: .; J: TRBJ1-3; CDR3: AWSQASKRNTIY
V: TRBV12-3/TRBV12-4; length: 10; size: once; J: TRBJ1-1; CDR3: ASSRQSTEAF
V: TRBV30; length: 13; size: .; J: TRBJ1-4; CDR3: AWSVRGTSNEKLF
V: TRBV12-3/TRBV12-4; length: 12; size: .; J: TRBJ2-7; CDR3: ASSLLGGTYEQY